Below are 26 T cell receptor beta chains sequenced from a single sample in a study of Ad26.COV2.S vaccination and SARS-CoV-2 variants. Treatment denoted: about 20 received Ad26.COV2.S at low or high dose, single or two shots; roughly 5 received placebo; per-sample allocation not given. Sampling was done on day 63 after the first vaccine or placebo injection. The repertoire was sequenced with immunoSEQ multiplex PCR; TCRdb's copy has only in-frame clones and lacks some. The table has roughly 420,000 clones, over 75% seen once. The input for sequencing was peripheral blood, taken in a trial of Ad26.COV2.S vaccine versus placebo. The receptors were sampled from a person between 18 and 60 years old who received the Ad26.COV2.S COVID-19 vaccine or a placebo.

The rearrangement joins TRBV25-1 to TRBJ1-6; weak D call: TRBD1 (6 bases). Germline V gene data show CDR1 as MGHDK and CDR2 as SYGVNS. The CDR3 loop spans 16 amino acids. V was trimmed by 3 bases and J by 1 base, leaving 10 bases between them. The CDR3 sequence is CASSDLTGSYNSPLHF. DNA of the CDR3: TGTGCCAGCAGTGACCTCACAGGGTCCTATAATTCACCCCTCCACTTT.

The count of this clone is one. The V call is TRBV7-8, the J call TRBJ2-1; 9 bases match TRBD1. V dropped 5 bases and J dropped 2; count of bases not matched to a gene: 4. The V gene's germline CDR1 is SGHVS and CDR2 FQNEAQ. CDR3 length equals 15 residues. The CDR3 DNA reads TGTGCCAGCAGCCTGGACAGGGGCACCTACAATGAGCAGTTCTTC. Its translation is CASSLDRGTYNEQFF.

V usage is TRBV11-2 and J usage is TRBJ2-7, with TRBD1 identical over 7 bases. The CDR3 extends over 18 amino acids. The trim removed 6 bases at V and 4 bases at J, leaving 21 bases unmatched. CDR1 is SGHAT and CDR2 is FQNNGV in the germline V gene. The CDR3 reads CASRPTGAHPPFFYEQYF. DNA of the CDR3: TGTGCCAGCAGACCTACAGGGGCCCACCCTCCCTTTTTTTACGAGCAGTACTTC.

The chain links TRBV7-9 to TRBJ2-3; D is possibly TRBD1 or TRBD2 (5 bases each). The CDR3 loop spans 14 amino acids. Trimming left V 1 base short and J 2 bases short, with 7 bases between. Germline assignment: CDR1 SEHNR and CDR2 FQNEAQ (reference sequence). The CDR3 is CASSLGGTTDTQYF. The CDR3 nucleotides are TGTGCCAGCAGCTTAGGAGGGACCACAGATACGCAGTATTTT.

The chain employs TRBV7-2 and TRBJ2-6; no definite D call. The CDR3 spans 17 residues. Germline values: CDR1 SGHTA, CDR2 FQGNSA. V gave up 2 bases and J gave up 0 bases, with 11 bases separating them. CDR3 sequence (DNA): TGTGCCAGCAGCTTAACGTCGGCAGCCTCTGGGGCCAACGTCCTGACTTTC. Its translation is CASSLTSAASGANVLTF.

This chain uses TRBV30 with TRBJ2-2, with D perhaps assigned TRBD1 or TRBD2 (6 bases each). From germline, CDR1 is GTSNPN and CDR2 SVGIG (reference sequence). This CDR3 has 15 residues. V lost 1 base and J 4 bases, leaving 13 bases between the germline ends. CDR3 sequence (DNA): TGTGCCTGGAGTGGTTCCAGGGGAGGCACCGGGGAGCTGTTTTTT. Protein sequence: CAWSGSRGGTGELFF.

This clone was found once. The chain joins TRBV9 to TRBJ2-2; D is unresolved. The V and J ends lost 3 bases and 4 bases respectively, with 10 bases between them. CDR1 SGDLS and CDR2 YYNGEE come from the germline V gene. The CDR3 loop spans 14 amino acids. The DNA of the CDR3 is TGTGCCAGCAGCGATTCCAGGCCCACCGGGGAGCTGTTTTTT. It is translated as CASSDSRPTGELFF.

This clone was recorded only once. This chain joins TRBV9 and TRBJ1-6, with 8 bases identical to TRBD1. Trimming at V came to 4 bases and at J to 10 bases, leaving 13 bases not matched to a gene. The CDR3 consists of 16 residues. Germline CDR1 reads SGDLS; CDR2 reads YYNGEE. The CDR3 DNA follows: TGTGCCAGCAGCTCACGATCGGACAGGGTTGGATCACCCCTCCACTTT. It translates to CASSSRSDRVGSPLHF.

The chain carries TRBV27 and TRBJ1-1; possibly TRBD1 for D (6 bases). Germline lookup yields CDR1 MNHEY and CDR2 SMNVEV (reference sequence). V lost 5 bases and J 0 bases, leaving 13 bases between the germline ends. The CDR3 extends over 15 amino acids. DNA of the CDR3: TGTGCCAGCAGTCCAAGGGGACACTTGAACACTGAAGCTTTCTTT. This sequence encodes CASSPRGHLNTEAFF.

CDR3 region: CASSEYQGAVYEQYF. The CDR3 region has the DNA TGTGCCAGCAGTGAATATCAGGGGGCGGTATACGAGCAGTACTTC. The chain joins TRBV6-1 to TRBJ2-7, with 8 bases fitting TRBD1. Germline CDR1 reads MNHNS; CDR2 reads SASEGT. This CDR3 has 15 amino acids. V lost 2 bases, J lost 4 bases, and 7 bases stayed unmatched.

This chain uses TRBV5-1 with TRBJ1-4; D unclear. The germline CDR1 and CDR2 sequences are SGHRS and YFSETQ. The V end was cut by 4 bases, the J end by 7 bases, with 17 bases between. The CDR3 spans 15 residues. The CDR3 sequence: CASSPNRPLSEKLFF. For the CDR3, the DNA is TGCGCCAGCAGCCCAAACCGCCCTCTGAGTGAAAAACTGTTTTTT.

The V gene is TRBV7-3, the J gene TRBJ2-5; 12 bases map to TRBD2. CDR1 SGHTA and CDR2 FQGTGA come from the germline V gene. The CDR3 has 18 amino acids. Trimming cost V 4 bases and J 3 bases; bases outside gene matches: 12. CDR3 in amino acids: CASSSKVTSGGREETQYF. CDR3 sequence (DNA): TGTGCCAGCAGCTCAAAGGTGACTAGCGGGGGCCGAGAAGAGACCCAGTACTTC.

The CDR3 DNA follows: TGTGCCAGCAGTTTCCCGGGGGGGGTAGATACGCAGTATTTT. The encoded protein is CASSFPGGVDTQYF. V gene TRBV27 combines with J gene TRBJ2-3; TRBD2 agrees at 8 bases. V trimming: 3 bases; J trimming: 5 bases; junction bases outside the gene matches: 4. Germline assignment: CDR1 MNHEY and CDR2 SMNVEV (reference sequence). This CDR3 has 14 amino acids.

The chain employs TRBV9 and TRBJ1-4; D is ambiguous. CDR3 length equals 15 residues. V lost 0 bases and J 3 bases, leaving 9 bases between the germline ends. Per germline, CDR1 SGDLS and CDR2 YYNGEE. The CDR3 DNA sequence: TGTGCCAGCAGCGTAGACGGTCTTCCTAATGAAAAACTGTTTTTT. It encodes CASSVDGLPNEKLFF.

The sample holds one count of this clone. The chain is built from TRBV19 and TRBJ1-2; D perhaps matches TRBD1 (6 bases). This CDR3 comprises 14 residues. Germline V gene data show CDR1 as LNHDA and CDR2 as SQIVND (reference sequence). Between the trimmed V and J ends, which lost 3 bases and 5 bases, there was a span of 13 bases. The CDR3 nucleotides are TGTGCCAGTAGTATTCGGGGGCGCGATTATGGCTACACCTTC. It is translated as CASSIRGRDYGYTF.

The rearrangement links TRBV19 to TRBJ1-2, with D perhaps matching TRBD1 (5 bases). Trimming shortened V by 6 bases and J by 4 bases, and 39 bases separated the two germline ends. The CDR3 length is 22 residues. The germline V gene encodes CDR1 LNHDA and CDR2 SQIVND (reference sequence). The CDR3 nucleotides read TGTGCCAGTAGCCCGGGGCGCAACCGCTTTCCGGGGGTCAACCCCCCCGGCTATGGCTACACCTTC. It encodes CASSPGRNRFPGVNPPGYGYTF.

The genes are TRBV28 and TRBJ2-6, with D possibly called TRBD1 or TRBD2 (6 bases each). The germline CDR1 and CDR2 sequences are MDHEN and SYDVKM. V was clipped by 2 bases and J by 2 bases, with 7 bases between them. This CDR3 comprises 15 residues. For the CDR3, the DNA is TGTGCCAGCAGTTTAGGGGGGCCTGGGGCCAACGTCCTGACTTTC. It translates to CASSLGGPGANVLTF. The full variable domain, completed using reference TRBV28 and TRBJ2-6, is DVKVTQSSRYLVKRTGEKVFLECVQDMDHENMFWYRQDPGLGLRLIYFSYDVKMKEKGDIPEGYSVSREKKERFSLILESASTNQTSMYLCASSLGGPGANVLTFGAGSRLTVL.

This chain uses TRBV9 with TRBJ1-2; D gene ambiguous. The CDR3 has 12 residues. CDR1 SGDLS and CDR2 YYNGEE come from the germline V gene. V was clipped by 0 bases and J by 8 bases, with 8 bases between them. The CDR3 DNA follows: TGTGCCAGCAGCGTAGGTTCGGCGGGCTACACCTTC. Residues: CASSVGSAGYTF.

This clone was picked up one time. This chain connects TRBV11-2 to TRBJ1-2, with 8 positions matching TRBD1. This CDR3 spans 19 amino acids. With V trimmed by 3 bases and J by 0 bases, 15 bases remained unmatched. Germline CDR1 reads SGHAT; CDR2 reads FQNNGV. The CDR3 protein is CASSFVRWGRGPTNYGYTF. DNA for the CDR3: TGTGCCAGCAGCTTCGTCCGTTGGGGCAGGGGGCCTACTAACTATGGCTACACCTTC.

This clone was counted once. The gene calls are TRBV5-4 and TRBJ2-3, with 8 bases matching TRBD2. With V trimmed by 5 bases and J by 6 bases, 11 bases remained unmatched. CDR3 length equals 15 residues. Per germline, CDR1 SGHNT and CDR2 YYREEE (reference sequence). CDR3 bases: TGTGCCAGCAGTAAGGTGGGCGGGGGGTTGGATACGCAGTATTTT. This sequence encodes CASSKVGGGLDTQYF.

The chain recombines TRBV7-6 with TRBJ1-1; maybe TRBD1 (6 bases). CDR1 is SGHVS and CDR2 is FNYEAQ in the germline V gene. The CDR3 is made up of 15 amino acids. Trimming stripped 4 bases from V and 4 bases from J, with 16 bases between. The CDR3 sequence is CASSSMTGSGTEAFF. The CDR3 DNA sequence: TGTGCCAGCAGCTCCATGACAGGTTCTGGCACTGAAGCTTTCTTT.

V gene TRBV7-2 combines with J gene TRBJ2-7; D is undetermined. The CDR3 runs to 14 residues. CDR1 is SGHTA and CDR2 is FQGNSA in the germline V gene. V was shortened by 7 bases and J by 2 bases, with 15 bases between the two germline ends. DNA for the CDR3: TGTGCCAGCACCCTTGGGTCCTTTCCCTACGAGCAGTACTTC. Protein sequence: CASTLGSFPYEQYF.

This clone was recorded a few times. This rearrangement joins TRBV7-9 to TRBJ1-2; unclear D gene. The V end was cut by 5 bases, the J end by 4 bases, with 17 bases between. The germline gives CDR1 SEHNR, CDR2 FQNEAQ (reference sequence). CDR3 length: 15 residues. CDR3 sequence: CASSADNGRFYGYTF. CDR3 nucleotides: TGTGCCAGCAGCGCCGACAACGGCCGATTCTATGGCTACACCTTC.

This clone appeared once. The chain links TRBV2 to TRBJ2-5, with 9 nucleotides matching TRBD1. V lost 6 bases to trimming and J lost 0 bases; unmatched junction nucleotides: 2. The CDR3 length is 14 residues. Germline V CDR1 and CDR2: SNHLY, FYNNEI. CDR3 in DNA: TGTGCCAGCAGCGGGACAGGGTACCAAGAGACCCAGTACTTC. This gives the protein CASSGTGYQETQYF.

The chain combines TRBV25-1 with TRBJ1-2, with TRBD1 matching over 8 bases. Germline assignment: CDR1 MGHDK and CDR2 SYGVNS. The CDR3 totals 16 residues. V trimming: 2 bases; J trimming: 1 base; junction bases outside the gene matches: 6. As DNA, the CDR3 is TGTGCCAGCAGTGAAACCGGCACAGGGGGTAACTATGGCTACACCTTC. It encodes CASSETGTGGNYGYTF.

In its sample, this clone was seen a few times. The chain carries TRBV30 and TRBJ1-4; 8 bases match TRBD1. The V and J ends lost 4 bases and 8 bases, in that order; junction bases with no gene match: 9. The germline V gene encodes CDR1 GTSNPN and CDR2 SVGIG (reference sequence). The CDR3 runs to 14 residues. In nucleotides, the CDR3 is TGTGCCTGGACCCCGGGACAGGTGAACGAAAAACTGTTTTTT. Its protein product is CAWTPGQVNEKLFF.